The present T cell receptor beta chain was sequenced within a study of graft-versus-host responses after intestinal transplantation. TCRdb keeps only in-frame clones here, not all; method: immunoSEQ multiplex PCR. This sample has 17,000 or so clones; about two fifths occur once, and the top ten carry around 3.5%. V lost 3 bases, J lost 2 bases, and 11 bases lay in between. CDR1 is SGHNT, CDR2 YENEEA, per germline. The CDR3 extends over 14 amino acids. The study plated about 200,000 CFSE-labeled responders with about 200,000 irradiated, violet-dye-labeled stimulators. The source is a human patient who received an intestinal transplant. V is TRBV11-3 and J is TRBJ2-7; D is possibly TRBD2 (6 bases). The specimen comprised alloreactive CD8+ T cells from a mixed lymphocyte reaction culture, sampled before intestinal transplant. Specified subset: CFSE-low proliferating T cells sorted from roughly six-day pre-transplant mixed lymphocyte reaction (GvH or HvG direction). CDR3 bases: TGTGCCAGCAGCTTTGGGGGACTCGCCTACGAGCAGTACTTC. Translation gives CASSFGGLAYEQYF.